This T cell receptor (beta chain) is drawn from a study of siplizumab effects on memory and regulatory T cells (dated by TCRdb to between 2018 and 2020). Regarding the research as a whole: The study examined how the anti-CD2 antibody siplizumab affects alloreactive T-cell subsets in allogeneic mixed lymphocyte reactions built from human PBMCs. Broad study findings and their caveats: Because sequences at frequencies below about 10^-5 were poorly captured, only a minor fraction of alloreactive clones could be mapped back to unstimulated subsets. Siplizumab significantly reduced the cumulative frequency of alloreactive sequences traceable to unstimulated CD4+ memory T cells. Among mappable alloreactive CD4+ clones, an average Treg-derived fraction of roughly 71% was observed with siplizumab, compared with 26.9% in control reactions. Unstimulated naive T cells appeared to be more diverse than memory T cells, and naive cells seemed to make a substantial contribution to the alloresponse. Whether proliferating Tregs from siplizumab cultures were suppressive was not functionally confirmed. About 80-97% of proliferating CD4+ or CD8+ clones could not be given a naive or memory phenotype.

The library was built by means of the immunoSEQ multiplex PCR assay. Each sample had 85,000 to 100,000 TCR templates assayed by the deep sequencing platform. Genomic DNA extracted from sorted T cells was used for TCRbeta CDR3 sequencing. The paper's processing steps were these. The R programming language was used for the clonal analysis of the TCRbeta CDR3 data. Unstimulated samples were compared with post-reaction CFSE-low samples to define alloreactive CD4+ and CD8+ clones. Regulatory or non-regulatory origin was assigned to alloreactive CD4+ clones by matching of sequences to sorted unstimulated Treg and non-Treg repertoires. TCRdb mirrors the immuneACCESS table, restricted to in-frame sequences. Some clones are absent from its copies; in checked studies, under half trace to an unresolved V gene, and the reason for the others is unknown. Clonal size and the V and J genes are those of that table, whereas D and trimming came from the DNA. This sample is represented by about 110,000 clones; approximately 92% of them were singletons. The top ten constitute 1.3% of the sample.

Of note for this clone: Its antigen target is currently unknown. No much larger clonotype is one base removed from it; base qualities were not supplied.

From its cysteine to its phenylalanine, the CDR3 spans 11 amino acids. CDR3 DNA is the only sequence kept; it has 33 bases, read in frame from the first base. From the germline V gene, CDR1 is SGHRS and CDR2 is YFSETQ. Relative to germline, V is 4 bases shorter and J is 4 bases shorter, with 3 bases between their ends. Sorted unstimulated T cells, along with proliferating T cells recovered from mixed lymphocyte reactions, underwent TCRbeta CDR3 sequencing. Fresh whole blood from roughly ten HLA-typed healthy donors was used to isolate PBMCs. The sequenced material came from CD4+ T cells sorted from blood. The source is a human donor in good health. The sequence links TRBV5-1 to TRBJ2-1, with no confidently assigned D gene. CDR3 reads: CASSDYNEQFF. The DNA reads TGCGCCAGCAGCGATTACAATGAGCAGTTCTTC.